The clone carrying this T cell receptor beta chain was detected a few times. These data originate in a study of blood T cells in healthy people across ages. Next came a second PCR, run for 7 to 11 cycles, which used a sample-barcoded 5' primer along with a J-beta primer mix. From the 5' RACE reads, TCRdb called clonotypes with MiXCR, one entry per CDR3 protein. The table lists around 580,000 distinct CDR3 sequences, 45% to 55% of them singletons. The CDR3 length is 14 residues. The V and J ends lost 11 bases and 0 bases respectively, with 13 bases between them. CDR1 is MNHEY and CDR2 is SVGAGI in the germline V gene.

Input material: blood. This TCR was sampled from an elderly man in good health. The rearrangement uses TRBV6-5 and TRBJ2-2, with D tentatively TRBD2 (5 bases). CDR3 nucleotide sequence: TGTGCCTCAGGCGGACTTACGAACACCGGGGAGCTGTTTTTT. Amino acid sequence: CASGGLTNTGELFF.